This T cell receptor beta chain is drawn from a study of CD8 T cells in Susac syndrome. General observations from the study: As the study acknowledged, the number of individuals in its TCR sequencing and HLA analysis was relatively small.

A note on this clonotype: The antigen remains undetermined.

Relapsing-remitting disease, either stable or active, was present in the multiple sclerosis controls, who were treatment-naive patients. The ends were cut back, 3 bases at V and 0 bases at J, with 6 bases in the middle. The CDR3 has 15 amino acids. The authors reverse transcribed roughly 0.5 to 1 ug RNA with random hexamers. TCRdb re-called the immunoSEQ multiplex PCR reads through MiXCR, storing one row per CDR3 protein. The sample consists of under 350,000 distinct CDR3 sequences, 92% of them appearing once. The chain uses TRBV12-3 or TRBV12-4 and TRBJ2-6, with D perhaps assigned TRBD1 or TRBD2 (5 bases each). Sequenced input: CD4+ T cells from PBMCs. The sequence came from a human donor with multiple sclerosis. DNA for the CDR3: TGTGCCAGCAGTTTTGGGGGCTCTGGGGCCAACGTCCTGACTTTC. This translates into CASSFGGSGANVLTF.